Given below is one TCR beta chain in context. Its specificity is not known. These data are taken from a study of blood T cells in healthy people across ages. Whole-study findings and limits: In the absence of known donor CMV status, changes in expanded clonotypes were possibly confounded.

V dropped 6 bases and J dropped 5; count of bases not matched to a gene: 7. The CDR3 covers 13 residues. CDR1 and CDR2 from the germline V gene are DFQATT and SNEGSKA (reference sequence). A second roughly 6 to 11 cycle PCR used barcoded and J-beta primers. Via MiXCR, TCRdb re-called the 5' RACE reads, giving one row per CDR3 protein. The sample holds 2 million or so distinct CDR3 sequences, roughly 50% seen once. This clonotype originated in a woman between 35 and 50 years old in good health. Sequencing input: blood. The V gene is TRBV20-1, the J gene TRBJ2-1; 7 bases align to TRBD1. The CDR3, as DNA: TGCAGTGCGAACAGGGGAATCGACAATGAGCAGTTCTTC. This encodes CSANRGIDNEQFF.